The subject of this entry is one T cell receptor beta chain. The record originates from a study of blood T cell repertoires in COVID-19. Looking at the study overall: PBMCs, B-cell-depleted T cells, or T cells were the source of the cDNA or gDNA that made up the material.

Authors' data handling: Amplification with reference gene primers provided the estimates of nucleated cell counts. Clones were sequenced by immunoSEQ multiplex PCR, and TCRdb holds only the in-frame ones, with some missing. That table gives V, J and clone size, and the DNA gave D and trimming. The repertoire holds roughly 290,000 clones, roughly 89% seen once, with approximately 0.84% in the top ten. The V gene's germline CDR1 is SQVTM and CDR2 ANQGSEA. V was clipped by 6 bases and J by 7 bases; unmatched bases: 7. The CDR3 contains 13 residues. This TCR came from a man between 25 and 39 years old with acute or convalescent COVID-19. The rearrangement links TRBV29-1 to TRBJ1-2; 11 bases are shared with TRBD1. Specimen: peripheral blood. The CDR3 loop is CSVGQGARGGYTF. Here the CDR3 DNA reads TGCAGCGTAGGACAGGGGGCGCGTGGTGGCTACACCTTC. The whole variable domain, remainder taken from reference TRBV29-1 and TRBJ1-2, is SAVISQKPSRDICQRGTSLTIQCQVDSQVTMMFWYRQQPGQSLTLIATANQGSEATYESGFVIDKFPISRPNLTFSTLTVSNMSPEDSSIYLCSVGQGARGGYTFGSGTRLTVV.